This TCR beta chain was recorded in a study of T cell repertoires in cytomegalovirus infection. Germline V gives CDR1 SGHDN, CDR2 FVKESK. CDR3 length equals 15 residues. Between the trimmed V and J ends, which lost 2 bases and 0 bases, there was a span of 11 bases. One entry per CDR3 protein, called by TCRdb with MiXCR from the reads. This table has about 920,000 distinct CDR3 sequences, approximately 33% appearing once. There are a few counts of this clonotype. The antigen is unknown. The source material was cultured CD8+ T cells from PBMCs, sampled from culture after CMV antigen stimulation. The chain joins TRBV14 to TRBJ2-7; D may be TRBD1 (7 bases). This TCR came from a human donor in good health (CMV status not recorded). Some clones in this sample may be carry-over from other donors' samples. The CDR3 sequence is CASSQTGEDSYEQYV. The CDR3 DNA reads as TGTGCCAGCAGCCAAACAGGGGAGGACTCCTACGAGCAGTACGTC.